This is a list of T cell receptor beta chains from one sample in a study of cytomegalovirus exposure and HLA in healthy donors. TCRdb's table, derived via immunoSEQ multiplex PCR, lists solely in-frame clones and lacks some. The sample yields about 120,000 clones, approximately 80% seen once. The sequenced material came from PBMCs. All receptors come from a woman under 40 in good health and CMV-seronegative. The CDR3 runs from the conserved cysteine through the conserved F or W. A D gene is named only where the DNA matches it firmly. Size tells how often a clone was seen (once, few, many) or the class of an expanded clone, and some rows leave it out.

j_call v_call clone_size d_call cdr3_nt cdr3_aa
TRBJ1-1 TRBV6-1 - - TGTGCCAGCAGTGGCTCAACTTTGAACACTGAAGCTTTCTTT CASSGSTLNTEAFF
TRBJ1-1 TRBV30 - - TGTGCCTGGACGCTCAGGGGGAACACTGAAGCTTTCTTT CAWTLRGNTEAFF
TRBJ1-2 TRBV6-5 - TRBD1 TGTGCCAGCACCCTGACAGGGCATGGCTACACCTTC CASTLTGHGYTF
TRBJ1-4 TRBV6-1 - - TGTGCCAGCAGACCTAAGATTGCAACTAATGAAAAACTGTTTTTT CASRPKIATNEKLFF
TRBJ2-2 TRBV2 - TRBD1 TGTGCCAGCAGTCCCCGGGACAGGGGGTTAGACACCGGGGAGCTGTTTTTT CASSPRDRGLDTGELFF
TRBJ2-7 TRBV5-1 few - TGCGCCAGCAGCTTCGGTAGCTCCTACGAGCAGTACTTC CASSFGSSYEQYF
TRBJ2-7 TRBV6-1 few TRBD2 TGTGCCTTAAGCTCCGGGACTAGCGGCTCCTACGAGCAGTACTTC CALSSGTSGSYEQYF
TRBJ1-1 TRBV5-1 - TRBD1 TGCGCCAGCAGCGTGACAGGGGAGAGGGAAACTGAAGCTTTCTTT CASSVTGERETEAFF
TRBJ2-3 TRBV5-1 - TRBD2 TGCGCCAGCAGCCACATAGCGGGAGCTTTGGATACGCAGTATTTT CASSHIAGALDTQYF
TRBJ1-2 TRBV7-6 few TRBD1 TGTGCCAGCAGCCCAACAGGGGGATATGGCTACACCTTC CASSPTGGYGYTF
TRBJ1-1 TRBV19 - - TGTGCCAGTAGTGAAGACACTTCCAATGAAGCTTTCTTT CASSEDTSNEAFF
TRBJ2-2 TRBV18 - - TGTGCCAGCTCAGGCCAGGCGGGATCGACCGGGGAGCTGTTTTTT CASSGQAGSTGELFF
TRBJ1-5 TRBV6-1 few - TGTGCCAGCAGTGAAGGACATCAGGGCAATCAGCCCCAGCATTTT CASSEGHQGNQPQHF
TRBJ2-1 TRBV28 - - TGTGCCAGCGGATTTGGACAGCCACAGGAGCAGTTCTTC CASGFGQPQEQFF
TRBJ2-3 TRBV19 few TRBD2 TGTGCCAGTACTAGCGGGAGCACAGATACGCAGTATTTT CASTSGSTDTQYF
TRBJ2-7 TRBV30 - TRBD1 TGTGCCTGCTCGGGACAGGGGATGTACGAGCAGTACTTC CACSGQGMYEQYF
TRBJ2-2 TRBV4-3 - - TGCGCCAGCAGCCAAGAACGGTATAGGAACACCGGGGAGCTGTTTTTT CASSQERYRNTGELFF
TRBJ1-1 TRBV18 - - TGTGCCAGCTCACTGACAGAGAACACTGAAGCTTTCTTT CASSLTENTEAFF
TRBJ2-3 TRBV10-3 - - TGTGCCATCAGTGATGGGCAAACAGATACGCAGTATTTT CAISDGQTDTQYF
TRBJ2-1 TRBV20-1 few - TGCAGTGCTAGAGATCGTTATGAGCAGTTCTTC CSARDRYEQFF
TRBJ2-1 TRBV5-6 - TRBD2 TGTGCCAGCATCCGTCGGGGGGGGAATGAGCAGTTCTTC CASIRRGGNEQFF
TRBJ2-3 TRBV9 - TRBD1 TGTGCCAGCAGCGCCACCGGGACAGGGGGCACAGATACGCAGTATTTT CASSATGTGGTDTQYF
TRBJ1-1 TRBV27 few TRBD1 TGTGCCAGCAGAACAGGGGGCCTGAACACTGAAGCTTTCTTT CASRTGGLNTEAFF
TRBJ2-2 TRBV19 - - TGTGCCAGTAGTATTGCCTTGGGGCAGGAGCTGTTTTTT CASSIALGQELFF
TRBJ2-1 TRBV7-9 - TRBD1 TGTGCCAGCACACTCAGGGGGAATGAGCAGTTCTTC CASTLRGNEQFF
TRBJ1-1 TRBV7-8 - TRBD1 TGTGCCAGCAGCCCTACCCCGGGACAGGGAACTGAAGCTTTCTTT CASSPTPGQGTEAFF
TRBJ1-2 TRBV6-1 - - TGTGCGTCACAGGGCGTACCGTCCTTTAATGGCTACACCTTC CASQGVPSFNGYTF
TRBJ2-5 TRBV5-1 - TRBD1 TGCGCCAGCAGCCAAGGGACAGGGGTCTATGAGACCCAGTACTTC CASSQGTGVYETQYF
TRBJ1-5 TRBV5-6 - - TGTGCCAGCAGCTCAACTTTGGGGGCTAAACAGCCCCAGCATTTT CASSSTLGAKQPQHF
TRBJ1-2 TRBV7-2 - TRBD1 TGTGCCAGCAGCTCGAGACAGGGGAATGGCTACACCTTC CASSSRQGNGYTF
TRBJ1-2 TRBV28 - - TGTGCCAGCAGTTTTCAGAACTATGGCTACACCTTC CASSFQNYGYTF
TRBJ2-2 TRBV4-3 - TRBD2 TGCGCCAGCAGCCAAGGTCCGGGGAGGGGCACCGGGGAGCTGTTTTTT CASSQGPGRGTGELFF
TRBJ2-1 TRBV29-1 - - TGCAGCGTTGAAGAGAACGGTGAGCAGTTCTTC CSVEENGEQFF
TRBJ2-7 TRBV7-9 - - TGTGCCAGCAGCTTATTCCAGGGGGGTCCCAACGAGCAGTACTTC CASSLFQGGPNEQYF
TRBJ1-5 TRBV13 - - TGTGCCAGCAGCTTAGCCCCAAATCAGCCCCAGCATTTT CASSLAPNQPQHF
TRBJ2-1 TRBV6-4 - - TGTGCCAGCAGTGACTCCTCGGGCTCCTACAATGAGCAGTTCTTC CASSDSSGSYNEQFF
TRBJ1-2 TRBV18 - - TGTGCCAGCTCACCACCGGAGGGTAGCTATGGCTACACCTTC CASSPPEGSYGYTF
TRBJ1-4 TRBV5-1 few TRBD1 TGCGCCAGCAGCTTCGCAGGGGGGTATGAAAAACTGTTTTTT CASSFAGGYEKLFF
TRBJ1-1 TRBV29-1 - - TGCAGCGCCGAGAGATTCGGTTCCGCTGAAGCTTTCTTT CSAERFGSAEAFF
TRBJ1-4 TRBV6-6 few TRBD1 TGTGCCAGCAGTTACCTGGGACAGACCAATGAAAAACTGTTTTTT CASSYLGQTNEKLFF
TRBJ2-5 TRBV15 - TRBD2 TGTGCCACCAGCAGCGGGGGGGCCGGAGAGACCCAGTACTTC CATSSGGAGETQYF
TRBJ2-7 TRBV7-9 - TRBD1 TGTGCCAGCAGCTTAGACAGGGGATGGAAGTACTTC CASSLDRGWKYF
TRBJ2-5 TRBV9 - - TGTGCCAGCAGCGTAGATTCGAGCGGAGAGACCCAGTACTTC CASSVDSSGETQYF
TRBJ1-2 TRBV5-1 - - TGCGCCAGCAAGGTTGACGGAGTCTACTGTGGCTACACCTTC CASKVDGVYCGYTF
TRBJ2-1 TRBV10-3 - - TGTGCCATCAGTGAGTCAATGGGACTGTACAATGAGCAGTTCTTC CAISESMGLYNEQFF
TRBJ1-2 TRBV6-1 few - TGTGCCAGCAGTGAAGGAGTTGGACAGCCACTCTATGGCTACACCTTC CASSEGVGQPLYGYTF
TRBJ1-1 TRBV6-5 - - TGTGCCAGCAGATTCCCAGGACAGCGTAGCACTGAAGCTTTCTTT CASRFPGQRSTEAFF